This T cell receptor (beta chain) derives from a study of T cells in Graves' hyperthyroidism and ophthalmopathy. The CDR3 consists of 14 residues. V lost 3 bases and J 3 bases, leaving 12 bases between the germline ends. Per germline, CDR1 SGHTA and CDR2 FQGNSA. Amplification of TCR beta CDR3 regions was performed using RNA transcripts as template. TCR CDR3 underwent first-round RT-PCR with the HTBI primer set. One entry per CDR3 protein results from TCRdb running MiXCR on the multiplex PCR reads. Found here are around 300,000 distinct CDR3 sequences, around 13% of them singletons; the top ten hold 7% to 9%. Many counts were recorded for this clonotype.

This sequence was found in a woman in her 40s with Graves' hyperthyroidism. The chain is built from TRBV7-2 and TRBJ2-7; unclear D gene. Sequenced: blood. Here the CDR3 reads CASSFGDSLYEQYF. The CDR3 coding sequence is TGTGCCAGCAGCTTTGGCGACTCCCTCTACGAGCAGTACTTC. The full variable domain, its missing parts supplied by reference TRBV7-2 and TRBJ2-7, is GAGVSQSPSNKVTEKGKDVELRCDPISGHTALYWYRQSLGQGLEFLIYFQGNSAPDKSGLPSDRFSAERTGGSVSTLTIQRTQQEDSAVYLCASSFGDSLYEQYFGPGTRLTVT.